This T cell receptor beta chain derives from a study of identical twins (dated by TCRdb to about 2016). For the study in its entirety: The study deep-sequenced TCR alpha and beta repertoires from monozygotic twins, unrelated adults of various ages and cord blood to test whether fetal clonotypes persist. Replicate twin experiments were performed at different times using different library preparation protocols to rule out contamination.

The library was made by 5' RACE. The instrument was an Illumina HiSeq 2000. A universal primer binding site was added through template switching, and the final cDNA carried a unique molecular identifier so that TCR cDNA molecules could be counted accurately. Specific primers in the conserved constant-segment region were used to synthesize first-strand cDNA for TCR alpha and beta chains. To control for contamination, every cDNA library was double barcoded, receiving both a SMART-Mk sample barcode and Illumina barcodes. TruSeq adapter sequences and Illumina sample barcodes were added in two successive PCR steps. The TCR alpha and beta cDNA libraries were sequenced on the Illumina HiSeq platform using custom primers. Per the original workflow: MiGEC was used to process raw reads and extract unique molecular identifiers, and MiXCR was used to find CDR3 positions. Recombination models were inferred per individual with the repgenHMM and IGoR tools using an EM algorithm. Shared clonotype analysis was performed with the tcR package in R, normalizing sharing by the product of cloneset sizes. To study raw recombination free of thymic and clonal selection effects, out-of-frame nonproductive sequences were analyzed. TCRdb trimmed public reads at Q25 via fastp, called clones via MiXCR and kept in-frame beta chains. Every CDR3 protein is listed once, alongside the most common genes and DNA of its rows. The V and J calls here are based on TCRdb, not the publication. This sample gives roughly 280,000 distinct CDR3 sequences in total; around 9.7% of them show up just once. In total, the top ten clones hold 7% to 8.5% of the sample.

General study outcomes and caveats: Because the same donors could not be followed over many years, the conclusions relied on cross-sectional statistical analysis. Fewer insertions were carried by abundant cord blood beta clonotypes, a similar but weaker trend appeared in young adult naive repertoires, and no such trend appeared in memory repertoires. Out-of-frame TCR alpha sharing in monozygotic twins was systematically underestimated by recombination models, whereas sharing between unrelated individuals was in agreement with the recombination models. A weaker excess of twin sharing was found in beta out-of-frame sequences because the signal-to-noise ratio was lowered by fewer shared sequences. Compared with coincidental sharing between unrelated individuals, out-of-frame TCR alpha sequences shared between twins had an excess of sequences with low generation probability. Invariant T cells such as MAIT and iNKT could partly confound zero-insertion analyses, although diverse VJ usage argued against such confounding for most clonotypes.

Via the germline V gene, CDR1 is SGHRS and CDR2 YFSETQ. V drops 3 bases and J drops 6 bases, leaving 15 bases in between. The cysteine opens and the phenylalanine closes a CDR3 of 14 amino acids. Just the 42-base CDR3 DNA is kept, in frame starting at base 1. On this clonotype itself: What antigen it recognizes has not been identified. No base-level quality is on record; no much larger clone is a single base apart.

Only healthy Caucasian donors were included. Three pairs of female monozygotic twins, all aged about 18 to 30 years, made up the twin cohort. Positive isolation kits from Invitrogen were used to isolate CD4+ and CD8+ T cell populations. These data also formed part of another study, on yellow fever vaccine responses in identical twins. As the second paper documents: According to the authors, in identical twins the way T cells responded to vaccination appeared partly convergent and partly personalized. In the study, vaccine-responding T cell clones were precisely tracked in identical twins.

The sequenced sample was CD8+ T cells sorted from blood. The TCR was taken from a woman aged 18-35 years in good health. The V and J genes are TRBV5-1 and TRBJ1-1, with the D gene uncertain. The CDR3 protein sequence reads: CASSSWAGKAEAFF. The sequenced DNA is TGCGCCAGCAGCTCATGGGCAGGCAAAGCTGAAGCTTTCTTT.